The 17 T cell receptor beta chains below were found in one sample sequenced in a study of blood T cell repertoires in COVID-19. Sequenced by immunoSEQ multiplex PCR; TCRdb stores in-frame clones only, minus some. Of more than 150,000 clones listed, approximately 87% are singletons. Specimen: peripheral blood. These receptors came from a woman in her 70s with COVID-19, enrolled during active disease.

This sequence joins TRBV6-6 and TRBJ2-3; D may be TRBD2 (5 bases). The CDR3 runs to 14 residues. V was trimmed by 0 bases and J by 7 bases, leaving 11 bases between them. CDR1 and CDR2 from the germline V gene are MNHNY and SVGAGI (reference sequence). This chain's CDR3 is CASSYSGVSNTQYF. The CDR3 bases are TGTGCCAGCAGTTACTCGGGAGTATCTAATACGCAGTATTTT.

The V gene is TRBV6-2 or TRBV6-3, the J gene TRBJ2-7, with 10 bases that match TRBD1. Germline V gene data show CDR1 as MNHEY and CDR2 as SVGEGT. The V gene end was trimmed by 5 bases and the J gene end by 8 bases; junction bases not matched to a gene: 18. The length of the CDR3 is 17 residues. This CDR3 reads CASSPNPRQGASLKQYF. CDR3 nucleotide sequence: TGTGCCAGCAGTCCAAACCCCAGACAGGGGGCCTCCTTAAAGCAGTACTTC.

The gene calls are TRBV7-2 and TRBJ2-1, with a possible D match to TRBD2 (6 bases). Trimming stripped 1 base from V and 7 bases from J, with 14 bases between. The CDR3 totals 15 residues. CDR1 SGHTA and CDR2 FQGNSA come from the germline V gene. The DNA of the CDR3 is TGTGCCAGCAGCTTAGATGGGGACTCACTTAATGAGCAGTTCTTC. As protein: CASSLDGDSLNEQFF. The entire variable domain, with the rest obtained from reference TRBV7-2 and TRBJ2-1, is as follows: GAGVSQSPSNKVTEKGKDVELRCDPISGHTALYWYRQSLGQGLEFLIYFQGNSAPDKSGLPSDRFSAERTGGSVSTLTIQRTQQEDSAVYLCASSLDGDSLNEQFFGPGTRLTVL.

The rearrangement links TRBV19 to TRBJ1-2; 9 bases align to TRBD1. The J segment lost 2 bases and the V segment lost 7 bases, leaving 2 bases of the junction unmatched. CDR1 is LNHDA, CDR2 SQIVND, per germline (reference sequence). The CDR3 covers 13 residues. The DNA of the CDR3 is TGTGCCAGTATCGGGACAGGGAACTATGGCTACACCTTC. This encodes CASIGTGNYGYTF.

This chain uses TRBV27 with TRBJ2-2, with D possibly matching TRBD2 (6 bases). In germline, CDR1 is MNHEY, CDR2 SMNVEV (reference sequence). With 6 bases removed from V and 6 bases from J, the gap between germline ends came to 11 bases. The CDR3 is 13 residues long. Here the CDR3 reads CASRVAAPGELFF. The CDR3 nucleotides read TGTGCCAGCAGAGTAGCGGCCCCCGGGGAGCTGTTTTTT.

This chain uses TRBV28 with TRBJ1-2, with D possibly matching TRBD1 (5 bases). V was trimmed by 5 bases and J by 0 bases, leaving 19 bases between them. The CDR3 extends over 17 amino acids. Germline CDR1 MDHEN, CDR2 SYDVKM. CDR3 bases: TGTGCCAGCAGTCCCCACCGTGGAGGGGAAACTAACTATGGCTACACCTTC. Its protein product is CASSPHRGGETNYGYTF.

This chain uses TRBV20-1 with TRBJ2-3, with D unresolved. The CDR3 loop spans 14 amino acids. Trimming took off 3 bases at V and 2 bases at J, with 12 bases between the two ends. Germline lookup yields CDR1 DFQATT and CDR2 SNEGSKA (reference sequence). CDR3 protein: CSASRATTTDTQYF. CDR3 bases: TGCAGTGCTAGTAGAGCCACCACCACAGATACGCAGTATTTT.

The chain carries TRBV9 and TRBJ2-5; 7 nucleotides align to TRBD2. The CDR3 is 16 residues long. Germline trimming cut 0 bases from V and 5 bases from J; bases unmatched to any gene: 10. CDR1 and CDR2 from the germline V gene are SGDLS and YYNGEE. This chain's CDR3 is CASSVETSRWGETQYF. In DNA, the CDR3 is TGTGCCAGCAGCGTAGAGACTAGCCGGTGGGGGGAGACCCAGTACTTC.

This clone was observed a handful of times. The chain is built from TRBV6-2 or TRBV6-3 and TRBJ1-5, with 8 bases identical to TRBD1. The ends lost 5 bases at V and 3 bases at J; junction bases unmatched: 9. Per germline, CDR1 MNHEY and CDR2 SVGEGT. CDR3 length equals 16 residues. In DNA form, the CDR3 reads TGTGCCAGCAGTCCACTTTACAGGGGGAACAATCAGCCCCAGCATTTT. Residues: CASSPLYRGNNQPQHF.

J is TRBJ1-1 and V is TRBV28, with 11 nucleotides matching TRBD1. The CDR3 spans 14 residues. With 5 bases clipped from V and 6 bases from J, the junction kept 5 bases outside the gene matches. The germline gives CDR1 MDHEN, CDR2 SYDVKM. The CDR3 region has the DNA TGTGCCAGCAGTCTAGGACAGGGGGCGGCTGAAGCTTTCTTT. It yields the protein CASSLGQGAAEAFF.

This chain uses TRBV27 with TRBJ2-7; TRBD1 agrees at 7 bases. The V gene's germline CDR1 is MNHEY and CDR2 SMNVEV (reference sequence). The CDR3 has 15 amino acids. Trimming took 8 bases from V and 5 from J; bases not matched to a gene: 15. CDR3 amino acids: CASHLDRVWIHEQYF. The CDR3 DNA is TGTGCCAGCCACTTAGACAGGGTATGGATCCACGAGCAGTACTTC.

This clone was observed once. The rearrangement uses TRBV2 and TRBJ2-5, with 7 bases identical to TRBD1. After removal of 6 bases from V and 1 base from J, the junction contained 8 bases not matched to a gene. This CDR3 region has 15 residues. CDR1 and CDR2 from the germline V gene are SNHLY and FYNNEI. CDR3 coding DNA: TGTGCCAGCAGGCAGGACAGGACGTTCCAAGAGACCCAGTACTTC. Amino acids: CASRQDRTFQETQYF.

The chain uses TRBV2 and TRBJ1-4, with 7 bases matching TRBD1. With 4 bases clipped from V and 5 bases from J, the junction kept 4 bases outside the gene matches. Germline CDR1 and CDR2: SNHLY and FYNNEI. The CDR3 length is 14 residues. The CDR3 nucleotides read TGTGCCAGCAGTGCGACAGGGCAAAATGAAAAACTGTTTTTT. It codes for CASSATGQNEKLFF.

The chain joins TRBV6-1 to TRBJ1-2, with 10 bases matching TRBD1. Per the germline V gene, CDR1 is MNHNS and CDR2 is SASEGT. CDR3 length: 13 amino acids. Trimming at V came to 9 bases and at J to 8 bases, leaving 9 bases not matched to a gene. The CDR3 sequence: CASWGGQGGGYTF. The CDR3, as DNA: TGTGCCAGTTGGGGAGGACAGGGGGGAGGCTACACCTTC.

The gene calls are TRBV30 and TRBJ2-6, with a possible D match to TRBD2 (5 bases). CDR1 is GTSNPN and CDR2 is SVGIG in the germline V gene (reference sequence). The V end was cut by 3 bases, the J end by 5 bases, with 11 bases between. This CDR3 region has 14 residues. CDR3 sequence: CAWRAGGRANVLTF. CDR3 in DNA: TGTGCCTGGAGGGCTGGAGGTAGGGCCAACGTCCTGACTTTC.

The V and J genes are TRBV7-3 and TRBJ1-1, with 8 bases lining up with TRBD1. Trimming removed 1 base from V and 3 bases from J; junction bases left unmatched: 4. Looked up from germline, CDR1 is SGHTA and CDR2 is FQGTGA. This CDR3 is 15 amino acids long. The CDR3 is CASSLIGQGHTEAFF. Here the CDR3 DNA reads TGTGCCAGCAGCTTAATCGGACAGGGTCACACTGAAGCTTTCTTT.

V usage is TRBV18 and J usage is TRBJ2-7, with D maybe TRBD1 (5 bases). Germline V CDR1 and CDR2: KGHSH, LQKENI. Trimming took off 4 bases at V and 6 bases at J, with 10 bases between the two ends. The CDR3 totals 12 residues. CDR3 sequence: CASSLDRGEQYF. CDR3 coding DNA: TGTGCCAGCTCACTAGACAGAGGCGAGCAGTACTTC.